This TCR beta chain is from a study of response to subunit inactivated influenza vaccine listed by TCRdb under 2018. About the investigation overall: Deep quantitative T cell receptor repertoire profiling was used in the study to track responses to a trivalent subunit inactivated influenza vaccine. What the work shows at the level of the full study, not this receptor alone: It was suggested by the authors that each seasonal influenza vaccination may recruit only a limited number of new T cells.

This clonotype has a handful of counts. Its specific antigen is unknown. One base away there is no much larger clone; base qualities are not given. CDR1 and CDR2, per the germline V gene, are SQVTM and ANQGSEA. Reading from cysteine to phenylalanine, the CDR3 counts 12 amino acids. This entry keeps only the CDR3 DNA: 36 bases, framed from base 1. Germline trimming: 3 bases from V, 8 bases from J; junction bases outside gene matches: 6. Libraries came from RT-PCR. Sequencing took place on an Illumina HiSeq 2500. TCRdb itself trimmed the public reads at Q25 with fastp, ran MiXCR and retained productive beta chains. Every entry covers one CDR3 protein and lists the most common genes and DNA from its rows. The sample records approximately 300,000 distinct CDR3 sequences, roughly 22% of which are singletons. The leading ten clones occupy 10% of the sample.

The input for sequencing was PBMCs from blood, taken 21 months after vaccination. The TCR originated in a man aged 50 to 69 who received an inactivated influenza vaccine. Donor details come from another sample of the same person, matched by shared clones. The rearranged chain carries TRBV29-1 and TRBJ1-2; TRBD1 lines up with 7 middle nucleotides. Read as DNA, the sequence is TGCAGCGTTGACCGCGACAGGGACGGCTACACCTTC. The resulting protein is CSVDRDRDGYTF.